This T cell receptor beta chain was identified in a study of shared T cell receptors in the human thymus. Trimming took 1 base from V and 3 from J, leaving 13 bases between them. This CDR3 region has 15 residues. Per germline, CDR1 SNHLY and CDR2 FYNNEI. The data were produced by immunoSEQ multiplex PCR, yet TCRdb's version contains in-frame clones alone and is incomplete. Of 700,000 or so clones listed, approximately 83% are singletons. These same data were also listed under a study on human thymus T cells.

The specimen sequenced was thymocytes. The V and J genes are TRBV2 and TRBJ2-7; D gene ambiguous. The receptor was derived from a girl younger than two with a congenital heart defect. CDR3 bases: TGTGCCAGCAGTGAAGAGAGTTCGGTCCGCTACGAGCAGTACTTC. As protein: CASSEESSVRYEQYF. The full variable domain, in which reference TRBV2 and TRBJ2-7 provide the parts outside the CDR3, is EPEVTQTPSHQVTQMGQEVILRCVPISNHLYFYWYRQILGQKVEFLVSFYNNEISEKSEIFDDQFSVERPDGSNFTLKIRSTKLEDSAMYFCASSEESSVRYEQYFGPGTRLTVT.